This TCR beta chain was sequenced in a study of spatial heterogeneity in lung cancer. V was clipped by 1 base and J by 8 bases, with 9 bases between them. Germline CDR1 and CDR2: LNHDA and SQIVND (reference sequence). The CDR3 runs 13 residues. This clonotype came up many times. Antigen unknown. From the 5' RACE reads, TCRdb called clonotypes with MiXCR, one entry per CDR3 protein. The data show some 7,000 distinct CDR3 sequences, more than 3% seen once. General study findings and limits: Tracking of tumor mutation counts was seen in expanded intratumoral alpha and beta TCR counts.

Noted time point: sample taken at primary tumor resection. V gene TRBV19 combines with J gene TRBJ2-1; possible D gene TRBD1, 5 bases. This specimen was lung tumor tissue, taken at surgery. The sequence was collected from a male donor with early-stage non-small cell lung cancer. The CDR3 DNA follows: TGTGCCAGTAGTATAGTCTTAGGGGATGAGCAGTTCTTC. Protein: CASSIVLGDEQFF.